Listed here are 21 T cell receptor beta chains from one sample, sequenced in a study of blood T cell repertoires in COVID-19. TCRdb keeps only in-frame clones here, not all; method: immunoSEQ multiplex PCR. The sample includes around 370,000 clones, nearly 90% of them seen just once. The sample consisted of peripheral blood. The source of these receptors is a man aged 18 to 35 with active or convalescent COVID-19.

The J gene is TRBJ2-3, the V gene TRBV15; no firm D call. With 2 bases removed from V and 11 bases from J, the gap between germline ends came to 11 bases. This CDR3 is 12 amino acids long. CDR1 and CDR2 (germline): LNHNV, YYDKDF (reference sequence). CDR3 bases: TGTGCCACCAGCAGAAAGAACACAAAGCAGTATTTT. Its protein is CATSRKNTKQYF. Full variable domain (missing parts from reference TRBV15 and TRBJ2-3): DAMVIQNPRYQVTQFGKPVTLSCSQTLNHNVMYWYQQKSSQAPKLLFHYYDKDFNNEADTPDNFQSRRPNTSFCFLDIRSPGLGDTAMYLCATSRKNTKQYFGPGTRLTVL.

This clone was observed a single time. This chain joins TRBV5-5 and TRBJ2-3, with TRBD1 matching 7 bases. Trimming cost V 4 bases and J 1 base; bases outside gene matches: 6. The CDR3 consists of 15 residues. The germline gives CDR1 SGHKS, CDR2 YYEKEE (reference sequence). CDR3 region: CASSPVGQGTDTQYF. The DNA for the CDR3 is TGTGCCAGCAGCCCTGTCGGACAGGGCACAGATACGCAGTATTTT.

V is TRBV5-1 and J is TRBJ2-3; 9 bases line up with TRBD1. The ends lost 4 bases at V and 5 bases at J; junction bases unmatched: 5. Germline values: CDR1 SGHRS, CDR2 YFSETQ. The CDR3 is 14 residues long. The CDR3 coding sequence is TGCGCCAGCAGCGCAGGACAGGGGATAGATACGCAGTATTTT. Protein sequence: CASSAGQGIDTQYF. The variable domain in full, completed from reference TRBV5-1 and TRBJ2-3, reads KAGVTQTPRYLIKTRGQQVTLSCSPISGHRSVSWYQQTPGQGLQFLFEYFSETQRNKGNFPGRFSGRQFSNSRSEMNVSTLELGDSALYLCASSAGQGIDTQYFGPGTRLTVL.

J is TRBJ1-2 and V is TRBV12-3 or TRBV12-4; TRBD1 matches 8 bases. This CDR3 has 13 residues. Unmatched junction bases numbered 1, after V lost 4 bases and J lost 3 bases. The CDR3 loop is CASSSTGDYGYTF. The CDR3 bases are TGTGCCAGCAGTTCGACAGGGGACTATGGCTACACCTTC.

The genes are TRBV18 and TRBJ1-1; D is undetermined. Deletions cut 2 bases from V and 1 base from J, with 11 bases between. Germline values: CDR1 KGHSH, CDR2 LQKENI. The CDR3 sequence is 15 residues long. The CDR3 protein is CASSPWSRQNTEAFF. CDR3 bases: TGTGCCAGCTCACCATGGTCGCGGCAGAACACTGAAGCTTTCTTT.

The chain joins TRBV6-5 to TRBJ1-5; D is possibly TRBD1 (6 bases). V was pared by 2 bases and J by 0 bases, with 8 bases between. Germline CDR1 and CDR2: MNHEY and SVGAGI. This CDR3 is built from 15 residues. CDR3 residues: CASSYPGDSNQPQHF. DNA of the CDR3: TGTGCCAGCAGTTACCCAGGGGATAGCAATCAGCCCCAGCATTTT.

The chain has TRBV3-1 (or the pseudogene TRBV3-2) and TRBJ1-3; the D gene is possibly TRBD1 (6 bases). Germline V gene data show CDR1 as LGHDT and CDR2 as YNNKEL (reference sequence). There are 18 residues in the CDR3. V lost 3 bases and J lost 2, with 20 bases in between. CDR3 protein: CASSQLGDTLGPGNTIYF. For the CDR3, the DNA is TGTGCCAGCAGCCAGCTGGGGGACACCCTCGGGCCTGGAAACACCATATATTTT.

This chain joins TRBV15 and TRBJ2-2; 10 bases agree with TRBD1. The length of the CDR3 is 14 residues. V shed 6 bases, J shed 5 bases, and the junction held 3 bases outside the gene matches. Germline assignment: CDR1 LNHNV and CDR2 YYDKDF (reference sequence). For the CDR3, the DNA is TGTGCCACCAGGAGACAGGGGGCAACCGGGGAGCTGTTTTTT. Amino acids: CATRRQGATGELFF.

Concerning this clone itself: The junction and the germline gene differ at one end; a read error may be behind it. The rearrangement links TRBV19 to TRBJ2-6, with D possibly being TRBD1 (5 bases). CDR1 is LNHDA, CDR2 SQIVND, per germline (reference sequence). The CDR3 has 15 amino acids. CDR3 loop: CASSIQGAGANVLTF. CDR3 bases: TGTGCCAGTAGTATCCAGGGCGCTGGGGCCAACGTGCTGACTTTC.

This clone was recorded only once. The chain couples TRBV10-2 to TRBJ2-7, with 8 bases lining up with TRBD1. V was pared by 11 bases and J by 3 bases, with 6 bases of the junction left unmatched. Germline V CDR1 and CDR2: WSHSY, SAAADI. The CDR3 runs 12 residues. CDR3 nucleotide sequence: TGCGCCGCAGGACAGGGTTACTACGAGCAGTACTTC. Its protein is CAAGQGYYEQYF.

The chain recombines TRBV2 with TRBJ2-2; D is uncertain. Germline CDR1 SNHLY, CDR2 FYNNEI. This CDR3 spans 14 amino acids. V lost 3 bases to trimming and J lost 5 bases, with 10 bases between them. CDR3 nucleotide sequence: TGTGCCAGCAGTGATCGAGTAAAAACCGGGGAGCTGTTTTTT. It specifies CASSDRVKTGELFF.

The chain has TRBV3-1 (or the pseudogene TRBV3-2) and TRBJ2-7; 7 positions agree with TRBD2. J lost 2 bases, V lost 2 bases, and 6 bases had no gene match. CDR3 length equals 15 residues. Germline V gene lookup returns CDR1 LGHDT and CDR2 YNNKEL (reference sequence). The CDR3 is CASSQMGRGAYEQYF. DNA of the CDR3: TGTGCCAGCAGCCAAATGGGCCGGGGGGCCTACGAGCAGTACTTC.

The chain couples TRBV6-2 or TRBV6-3 to TRBJ2-7, with 12 bases matching TRBD1. This CDR3 contains 21 residues. CDR1 and CDR2 (germline): MNHEY, SVGEGT. The junction had 20 bases not matched to a gene; V was cut back by 0 bases and J by 5 bases. CDR3 in amino acids: CASSYSGQGASSRGSGDEQYF. CDR3 DNA sequence: TGTGCCAGCAGTTACTCGGGACAGGGGGCAAGCTCCCGAGGTTCCGGTGACGAGCAGTACTTC.

V is TRBV7-8 and J is TRBJ1-2, with 8 bases lining up with TRBD1. CDR1 is SGHVS and CDR2 is FQNEAQ in the germline V gene. The CDR3 consists of 15 residues. CDR3 sequence: CAIAWQGARNYGYTF. The CDR3 DNA sequence: TGTGCGATCGCGTGGCAGGGGGCGCGGAACTATGGCTACACCTTC.

The V and J genes are TRBV10-1 and TRBJ2-3, with a weak D call TRBD1 (5 bases). This CDR3 has 15 amino acids. Germline V gene data show CDR1 as WNHNN and CDR2 as SYGVQD (reference sequence). Trimming pared 3 bases from V and 0 bases from J, leaving 10 bases between. CDR3 loop: CASSEQEFSTDTQYF. The CDR3 DNA follows: TGCGCCAGCAGTGAACAGGAGTTTAGCACAGATACGCAGTATTTT.

The chain employs TRBV19 and TRBJ1-2, with 9 bases aligning to TRBD1. The germline V gene has CDR1 LNHDA and CDR2 SQIVND (reference sequence). The CDR3 is 18 residues long. V was pared by 3 bases and J by 9 bases, with 20 bases of the junction left unmatched. As DNA, the CDR3 is TGTGCCAGTAGTATTCTCCATTCGGGGACAGGGTACCTATCGCGCTACACCTTC. Translation gives CASSILHSGTGYLSRYTF.

This chain uses TRBV4-2 with TRBJ2-3; the match to TRBD2 covers 7 bases. CDR3 length: 16 amino acids. V lost 0 bases to trimming and J lost 4 bases; unmatched junction nucleotides: 7. CDR1 LGHNA and CDR2 YNFKEQ come from the germline V gene. The CDR3 is CASSQDMAGESDTQYF. In nucleotides, the CDR3 is TGTGCCAGCAGCCAAGATATGGCGGGAGAGTCAGATACGCAGTATTTT.

The rearrangement joins TRBV6-5 to TRBJ1-1, with 8 bases aligning to TRBD1. The CDR3 loop spans 13 amino acids. CDR1 is MNHEY and CDR2 is SVGAGI in the germline V gene. The V segment lost 7 bases and the J segment 6 bases; nucleotides outside the gene matches: 7. The CDR3 reads CASIQGARAEAFF. The DNA for the CDR3 is TGTGCCAGCATCCAGGGGGCGCGGGCTGAAGCTTTCTTT.

This clone was recorded once. This sequence joins TRBV27 and TRBJ2-2; 9 bases match TRBD2. The V and J ends lost 5 bases and 2 bases, in that order; junction bases with no gene match: 6. This CDR3 spans 16 amino acids. The V gene's germline CDR1 is MNHEY and CDR2 SMNVEV (reference sequence). The CDR3 DNA follows: TGTGCCAGCAGTAGAGTAGCGGGGGCCAACACCGGGGAGCTGTTTTTT. It codes for CASSRVAGANTGELFF.

This clone was observed a handful of times. The chain carries TRBV28 and TRBJ1-5, with D perhaps matching TRBD1 (5 bases). Germline V CDR1 and CDR2: MDHEN, SYDVKM. The CDR3 length is 16 residues. V gave up 5 bases and J gave up 6 bases, with 20 bases separating them. The CDR3 sequence is CASSSPINRRGQPQHF. The CDR3 bases are TGTGCCAGCAGTAGTCCGATTAATCGGAGGGGTCAGCCCCAGCATTTT. The entire variable domain, with the rest obtained from reference TRBV28 and TRBJ1-5, is as follows: DVKVTQSSRYLVKRTGEKVFLECVQDMDHENMFWYRQDPGLGLRLIYFSYDVKMKEKGDIPEGYSVSREKKERFSLILESASTNQTSMYLCASSSPINRRGQPQHFGDGTRLSIL.

The V and J genes are TRBV6-4 and TRBJ1-1, with 7 bases matching TRBD1. Germline lookup yields CDR1 MRHNA and CDR2 SNTAGT. The CDR3 runs to 16 residues. The V gene end was trimmed by 2 bases and the J gene end by 2 bases; junction bases not matched to a gene: 8. DNA for the CDR3: TGTGCCAGCAGTGACCCCCGGGACAGCTCAAACACTGAAGCTTTCTTT. It encodes CASSDPRDSSNTEAFF.